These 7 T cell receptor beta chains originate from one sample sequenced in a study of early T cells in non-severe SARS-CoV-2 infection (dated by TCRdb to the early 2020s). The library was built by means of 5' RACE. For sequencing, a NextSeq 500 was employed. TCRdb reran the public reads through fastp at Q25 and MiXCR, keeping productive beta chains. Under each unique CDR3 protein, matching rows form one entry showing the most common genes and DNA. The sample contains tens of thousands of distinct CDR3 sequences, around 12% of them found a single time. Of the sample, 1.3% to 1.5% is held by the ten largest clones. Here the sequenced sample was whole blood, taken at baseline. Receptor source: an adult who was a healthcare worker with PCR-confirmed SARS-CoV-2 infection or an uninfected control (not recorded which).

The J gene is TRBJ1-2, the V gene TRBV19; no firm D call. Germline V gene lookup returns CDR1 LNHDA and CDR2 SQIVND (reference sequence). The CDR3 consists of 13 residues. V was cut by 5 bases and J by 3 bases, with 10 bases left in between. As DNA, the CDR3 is TGTGCCAGTAGTTCCCGGTCAGACTATGGCTACACCTTC. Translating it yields CASSSRSDYGYTF.

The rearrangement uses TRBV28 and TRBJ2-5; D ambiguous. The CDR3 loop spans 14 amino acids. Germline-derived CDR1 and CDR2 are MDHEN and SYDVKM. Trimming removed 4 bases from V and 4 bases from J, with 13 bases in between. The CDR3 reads CASSSQGIGETQYF. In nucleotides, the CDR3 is TGTGCCAGCAGTTCACAAGGGATTGGAGAGACCCAGTACTTC.

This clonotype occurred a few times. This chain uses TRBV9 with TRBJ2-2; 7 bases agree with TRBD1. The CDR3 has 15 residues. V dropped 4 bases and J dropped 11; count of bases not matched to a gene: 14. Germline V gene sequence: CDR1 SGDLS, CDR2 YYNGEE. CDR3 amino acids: CASSSTGEYTTELFF. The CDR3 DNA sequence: TGTGCCAGCAGCTCAACAGGGGAATACACCACAGAGCTGTTTTTT. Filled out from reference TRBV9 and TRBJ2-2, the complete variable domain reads DSGVTQTPKHLITATGQRVTLRCSPRSGDLSVYWYQQSLDQGLQFLIQYYNGEERAKGNILERFSAQQFPDLHSELNLSSLELGDSALYFCASSSTGEYTTELFFGEGSRLTVL.

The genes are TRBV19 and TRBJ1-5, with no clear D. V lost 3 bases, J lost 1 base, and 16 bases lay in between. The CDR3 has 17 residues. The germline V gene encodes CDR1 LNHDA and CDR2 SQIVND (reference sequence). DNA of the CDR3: TGTGCCAGTAGTATGTGGGGTGTGGGTAGCAGCAATCAGCCCCAGCATTTT. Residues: CASSMWGVGSSNQPQHF.

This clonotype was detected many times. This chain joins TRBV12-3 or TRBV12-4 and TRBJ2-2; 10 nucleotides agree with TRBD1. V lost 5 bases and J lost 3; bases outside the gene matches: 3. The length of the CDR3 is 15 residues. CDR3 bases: TGTGCCAGCAGTCCGGGGACAGGGGACACCGGGGAGCTGTTTTTT. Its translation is CASSPGTGDTGELFF.

CDR3 sequence reads: CASSPPGNTEAFF. The CDR3 nucleotides are TGTGCCAGCAGCCCCCCGGGAAACACTGAAGCTTTCTTT. V is TRBV5-4 and J is TRBJ1-1; D not certain. V lost 4 bases and J lost 2, with 9 bases in between. The CDR3 runs to 13 residues. Germline V lookup: CDR1 SGHNT, CDR2 YYREEE (reference sequence).

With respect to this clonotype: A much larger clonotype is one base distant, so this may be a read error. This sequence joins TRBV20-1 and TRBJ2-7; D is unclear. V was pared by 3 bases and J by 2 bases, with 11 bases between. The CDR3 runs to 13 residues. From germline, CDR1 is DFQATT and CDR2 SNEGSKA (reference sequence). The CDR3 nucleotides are TGCAGTGCTAGTGCGGTAACGACCTACGAGCAGTACTTC. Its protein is CSASAVTTYEQYF.